The clone carrying this T cell receptor (beta chain) has only one observation. This entry is derived from a study of blood T cell repertoires in COVID-19. Germline V gene lookup returns CDR1 SGHTA and CDR2 FQGNSA. This CDR3 comprises 14 residues. V gave up 4 bases and J gave up 7 bases, with 16 bases separating them. Sequencing used immunoSEQ multiplex PCR; TCRdb keeps in-frame clones, though not all of them. Here the sample spans 150,000 to 170,000 clones, 78% being singletons. The receptor was isolated from a man older than 75 with acute or convalescent COVID-19. The chain joins TRBV7-2 to TRBJ2-5; D call uncertain. The sequenced material came from peripheral blood. CDR3 in amino acids: CASSSLLQTGTQYF. In DNA form, the CDR3 reads TGTGCCAGCAGCTCCTTACTGCAGACGGGGACCCAGTACTTC. Full variable domain (outside the CDR3, taken from reference TRBV7-2 and TRBJ2-5): GAGVSQSPSNKVTEKGKDVELRCDPISGHTALYWYRQSLGQGLEFLIYFQGNSAPDKSGLPSDRFSAERTGGSVSTLTIQRTQQEDSAVYLCASSSLLQTGTQYFGPGTRLLVL.